The 8 T cell receptor beta chains in this list originate from one sample, sequenced in a study of cytomegalovirus exposure and HLA in healthy donors. Vbeta (60) and Jbeta (13) primers were used in the PCR. TCRdb's copy holds only in-frame clones and misses some; the assay was immunoSEQ multiplex PCR. This table has some 120,000 clones, approximately 87% appearing once. Sequencing input: PBMCs. The receptors were sampled from a man aged 18-30 years in good health and CMV-seropositive.

The chain joins TRBV7-6 to TRBJ1-4; TRBD1 might be the D (5 bases). Germline-derived CDR1 and CDR2 are SGHVS and FNYEAQ. The CDR3 contains 14 residues. V was pared by 1 base and J by 7 bases, with 10 bases between. CDR3 DNA: TGTGCCAGCAGCTTAGGGTTGGGGCCTGAAAAACTGTTTTTT. Protein product: CASSLGLGPEKLFF.

The chain has TRBV7-9 and TRBJ2-1, with 9 bases identical to TRBD2. The germline gives CDR1 SEHNR, CDR2 FQNEAQ (reference sequence). V shed 2 bases, J shed 6 bases, and the junction held 5 bases outside the gene matches. This CDR3 has 15 amino acids. The CDR3 reads CASSLSSGGRNEQFF. The DNA for the CDR3 is TGTGCCAGCAGCTTAAGTAGCGGGGGCCGCAATGAGCAGTTCTTC.

The chain has TRBV9 and TRBJ1-1, with D unresolved. The germline V gene encodes CDR1 SGDLS and CDR2 YYNGEE. Trimming removed 4 bases from V and 1 base from J, with 8 bases in between. This CDR3 region has 13 residues. In DNA, the CDR3 is TGTGCCAGCAGCACCGGTGAGAACACTGAAGCTTTCTTT. Its protein is CASSTGENTEAFF.

This clone was seen a few times. The chain is built from TRBV5-6 and TRBJ1-6, with D unclear. Germline V gives CDR1 SGHDT, CDR2 YYEEEE. V lost 3 bases and J lost 10, with 11 bases in between. This CDR3 region has 13 residues. The CDR3 spells CASSSAGGSPLHF. CDR3 DNA sequence: TGTGCCAGCAGCTCCGCGGGAGGGTCACCCCTCCACTTT.

V usage is TRBV5-5 and J usage is TRBJ2-7, with a weak D call TRBD1 (6 bases). The CDR3 has 14 residues. Trimming stripped 0 bases from V and 2 bases from J, with 9 bases between. Germline values: CDR1 SGHKS, CDR2 YYEKEE (reference sequence). CDR3 residues: CASSLATGAYEQYF. The CDR3 region has the DNA TGTGCCAGCAGCTTGGCGACAGGAGCCTACGAGCAGTACTTC.

The chain links TRBV30 to TRBJ2-7; 8 positions match TRBD1. Germline V lookup: CDR1 GTSNPN, CDR2 SVGIG (reference sequence). The V and J ends lost 4 bases and 3 bases, in that order; junction bases with no gene match: 14. This CDR3 comprises 16 residues. The CDR3 here is CAWKAEGTGRYYEQYF. CDR3 nucleotide sequence: TGTGCCTGGAAGGCCGAAGGGACAGGAAGATACTACGAGCAGTACTTC.

V gene TRBV6-6 combines with J gene TRBJ2-5; TRBD1 aligns across 9 bases. The CDR3 contains 15 residues. The germline gives CDR1 MNHNY, CDR2 SVGAGI (reference sequence). With V trimmed by 2 bases and J by 4 bases, 5 bases remained unmatched. CDR3 DNA: TGTGCCAGCAGTTACCAACCGGGACAGGGAGAGACCCAGTACTTC. This gives the protein CASSYQPGQGETQYF.

The chain combines TRBV2 with TRBJ1-1, with TRBD1 matching over 8 bases. Germline V gene lookup returns CDR1 SNHLY and CDR2 FYNNEI. This CDR3 is built from 15 residues. Trimming took 4 bases from V and 8 from J; bases not matched to a gene: 12. Here the CDR3 DNA reads TGTGCCAGCAGTGTTGGGACAGGTGGGATGGGGGAAGCTTTCTTT. This sequence encodes CASSVGTGGMGEAFF.